This T cell receptor (beta chain) was identified in a study of beta chain features in type 1 diabetes. This clone has just a few counts. Its specificity is not known. All of the isolated RNA was reverse transcribed, so expressed TCRB transcripts were sequenced. TCRdb keeps only in-frame clones here, not all; method: immunoSEQ multiplex PCR. This sample has about 450,000 clones; 11% occur once, and the top ten carry 0.045% to 0.06%. This CDR3 has 14 residues. Germline CDR1 and CDR2: MNHNY and SVGAGI (reference sequence). V gave up 4 bases and J gave up 5 bases, with 12 bases separating them. One heparinised draw of blood, averaging roughly 110 mL, came from each donor. Study-level points and caveats: Insertions at VDJ junctions were less frequent in type 1 diabetes patients. These patients also deleted more nucleotides at the same junctions. A moderate, significant TCRB CDR3 shortening appeared in type 1 diabetes across four CD4+ subsets.

Input material: naive CD4+ T cells from blood. This sequence originates from a woman aged 18-30 years in good health. The chain carries TRBV6-6 and TRBJ2-1; D call uncertain. CDR3 protein: CASSSRFANNEQFF. CDR3 DNA: TGTGCCAGCAGTTCGCGGTTCGCGAACAATGAGCAGTTCTTC.